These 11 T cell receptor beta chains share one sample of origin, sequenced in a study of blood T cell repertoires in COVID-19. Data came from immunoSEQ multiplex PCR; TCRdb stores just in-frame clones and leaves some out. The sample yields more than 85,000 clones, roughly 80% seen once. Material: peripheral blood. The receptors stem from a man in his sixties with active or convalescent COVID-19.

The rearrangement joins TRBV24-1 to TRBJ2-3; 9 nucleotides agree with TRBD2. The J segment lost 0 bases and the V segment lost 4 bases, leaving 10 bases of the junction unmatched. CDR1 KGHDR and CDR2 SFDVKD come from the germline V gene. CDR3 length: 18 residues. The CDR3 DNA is TGTGCCACCAGTGACCCGGGGGCTAGCGGGACTAGCACAGATACGCAGTATTTT. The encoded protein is CATSDPGASGTSTDTQYF.

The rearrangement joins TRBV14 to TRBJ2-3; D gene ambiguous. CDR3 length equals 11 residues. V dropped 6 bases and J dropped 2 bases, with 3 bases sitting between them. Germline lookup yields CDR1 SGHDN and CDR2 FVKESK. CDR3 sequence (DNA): TGTGCCAGCAGTTACACAGATACGCAGTATTTT. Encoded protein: CASSYTDTQYF.

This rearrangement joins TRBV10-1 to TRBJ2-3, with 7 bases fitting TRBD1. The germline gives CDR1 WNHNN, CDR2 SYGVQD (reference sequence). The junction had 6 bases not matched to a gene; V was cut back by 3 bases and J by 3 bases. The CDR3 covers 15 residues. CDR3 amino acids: CASSDHRGATDTQYF. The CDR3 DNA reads TGCGCCAGCAGTGATCACAGGGGAGCTACAGATACGCAGTATTTT.

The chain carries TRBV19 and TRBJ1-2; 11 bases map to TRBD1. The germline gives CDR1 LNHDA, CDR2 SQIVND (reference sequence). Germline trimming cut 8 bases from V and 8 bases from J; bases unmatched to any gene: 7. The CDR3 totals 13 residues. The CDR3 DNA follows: TGTGCCAGTTCCCGGACAGGGGGCCAGGGCTACACCTTC. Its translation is CASSRTGGQGYTF.

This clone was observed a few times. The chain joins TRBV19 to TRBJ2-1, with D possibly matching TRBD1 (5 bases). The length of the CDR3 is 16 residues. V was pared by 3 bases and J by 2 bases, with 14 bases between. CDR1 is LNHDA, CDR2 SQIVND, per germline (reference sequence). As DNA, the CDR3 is TGTGCCAGTAGTATCGACAAGGAAGGGGCCTACAATGAGCAGTTCTTC. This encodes CASSIDKEGAYNEQFF.

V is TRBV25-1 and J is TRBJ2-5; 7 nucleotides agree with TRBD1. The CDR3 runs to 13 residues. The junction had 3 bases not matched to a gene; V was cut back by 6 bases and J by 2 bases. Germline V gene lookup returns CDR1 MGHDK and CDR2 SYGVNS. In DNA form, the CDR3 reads TGTGCCAGCAGCCGGGACAGACAAGAGACCCAGTACTTC. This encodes CASSRDRQETQYF. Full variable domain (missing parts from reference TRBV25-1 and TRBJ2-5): EADIYQTPRYLVIGTGKKITLECSQTMGHDKMYWYQQDPGMELHLIHYSYGVNSTEKGDLSSESTVSRIRTEHFPLTLESARPSHTSQYLCASSRDRQETQYFGPGTRLLVL.

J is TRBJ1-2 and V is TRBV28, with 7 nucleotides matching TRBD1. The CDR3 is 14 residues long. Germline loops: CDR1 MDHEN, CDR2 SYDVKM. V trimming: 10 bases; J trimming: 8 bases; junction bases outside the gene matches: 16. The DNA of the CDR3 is TGTGCCACCTCGAAAAGGGGGCTCCATCAAGGCTACACCTTC. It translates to CATSKRGLHQGYTF.

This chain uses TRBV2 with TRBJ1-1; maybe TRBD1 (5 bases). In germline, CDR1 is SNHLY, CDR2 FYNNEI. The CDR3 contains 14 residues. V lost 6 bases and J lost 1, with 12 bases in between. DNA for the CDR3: TGTGCCAGCAGGACAGCGACGGGGAACACTGAAGCTTTCTTT. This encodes CASRTATGNTEAFF.

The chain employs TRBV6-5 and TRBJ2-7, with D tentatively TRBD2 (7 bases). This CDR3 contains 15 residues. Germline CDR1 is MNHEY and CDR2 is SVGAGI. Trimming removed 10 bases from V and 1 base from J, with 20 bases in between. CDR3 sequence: CATYDEGGGSYEQYV. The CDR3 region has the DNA TGTGCCACGTACGACGAAGGGGGGGGTTCCTACGAGCAGTACGTC.

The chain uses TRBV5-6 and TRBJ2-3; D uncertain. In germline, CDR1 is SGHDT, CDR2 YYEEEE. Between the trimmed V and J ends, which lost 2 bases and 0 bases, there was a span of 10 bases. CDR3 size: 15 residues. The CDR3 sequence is CASSFGQLSTDTQYF. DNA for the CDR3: TGTGCCAGCAGCTTTGGGCAGCTCAGCACAGATACGCAGTATTTT.

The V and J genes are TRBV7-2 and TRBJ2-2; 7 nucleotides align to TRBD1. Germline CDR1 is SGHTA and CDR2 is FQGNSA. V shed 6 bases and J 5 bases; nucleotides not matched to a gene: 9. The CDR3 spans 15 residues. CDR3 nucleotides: TGTGCCAGCAGGCCGGGACAGTCGGGTACCGGGGAGCTGTTTTTT. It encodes CASRPGQSGTGELFF.